Each of the 15 T cell receptor beta chains below was sequenced from the same sample in a study of T cells after yellow fever vaccination. Each CDR3 protein gets one entry after TCRdb re-called the 5' RACE reads with MiXCR. The sample holds 30,000 or so distinct CDR3 sequences, just under 6.5% seen once. The sample here was PBMCs, either bulk or a sorted T-cell subset (CD4+, CD8+, memory, or dextramer-sorted; not recorded which), taken on the day of the yellow fever booster vaccination. The receptor set was obtained from a man aged 25 to 45 who received the YFV17D yellow fever vaccine.

This clonotype was observed many times. The rearrangement links TRBV7-2 to TRBJ2-5; the D gene is possibly TRBD2 (5 bases). The CDR3 is made up of 14 amino acids. CDR1 and CDR2 (germline): SGHTA, FQGNSA. Trimming cost V 2 bases and J 3 bases, with 10 bases left between them. The CDR3 spells CASSLRVGEETQYF. As DNA, the CDR3 is TGTGCCAGCAGCTTAAGGGTCGGGGAAGAGACCCAGTACTTC.

V usage is TRBV10-3 and J usage is TRBJ2-2, with a tentative D call TRBD2 (6 bases). This CDR3 is built from 14 residues. With 4 bases removed from V and 3 bases from J, the gap between germline ends came to 9 bases. Germline CDR1 and CDR2: ENHRY and SYGVKD. CDR3 bases: TGTGCCATCAGTGTGGAGGGATACACCGGGGAGCTGTTTTTT. Encoded protein: CAISVEGYTGELFF.

In its sample, this clonotype was seen many times. The chain carries TRBV20-1 and TRBJ2-5; 9 bases line up with TRBD2. V was pared by 2 bases and J by 5 bases, with 9 bases of the junction left unmatched. This CDR3 is 15 amino acids long. Germline V lookup: CDR1 DFQATT, CDR2 SNEGSKA (reference sequence). Here the CDR3 reads CSARKATSGVETQYF. In nucleotides, the CDR3 is TGCAGTGCTAGAAAGGCGACTAGCGGCGTGGAGACCCAGTACTTC.

This clonotype was detected ten times or more. CDR3 amino acids: CAISVKNEQFF. In DNA, the CDR3 is TGTGCCATCAGCGTCAAGAATGAGCAGTTCTTC. The gene calls are TRBV10-3 and TRBJ2-1; D ambiguous. V was cut by 6 bases and J by 7 bases, with 7 bases left in between. This CDR3 has 11 residues. Germline V gives CDR1 ENHRY, CDR2 SYGVKD.

This clonotype was observed many times. The chain is built from TRBV15 and TRBJ2-2, with unresolved D. The CDR3 is made up of 15 amino acids. V lost 0 bases and J 5 bases, leaving 10 bases between the germline ends. Germline V gene sequence: CDR1 LNHNV, CDR2 YYDKDF (reference sequence). CDR3 sequence reads: CATSRELGATGELFF. The CDR3 coding sequence is TGTGCCACCAGCAGAGAATTGGGTGCTACCGGGGAGCTGTTTTTT.

The V gene is TRBV20-1, the J gene TRBJ2-5; a weak D match, TRBD2 (5 bases). Trimming pared 6 bases from V and 1 base from J, leaving 15 bases between. Germline loops: CDR1 DFQATT, CDR2 SNEGSKA (reference sequence). This CDR3 has 14 residues. DNA of the CDR3: TGCAGTGCCAACATGGCGCGGGCCCAAGAGACCCAGTACTTC. Its translation: CSANMARAQETQYF.

This clonotype occurred a few times. The chain employs TRBV7-9 and TRBJ1-3, with unresolved D. This CDR3 is 13 amino acids long. Looked up from germline, CDR1 is SEHNR and CDR2 is FQNEAQ (reference sequence). V lost 3 bases and J lost 3, with 6 bases in between. CDR3 region: CASSLAFGNTIYF. The CDR3 nucleotides are TGTGCCAGCAGCTTGGCGTTTGGAAACACCATATATTTT.

This clonotype has ten or more counts. The chain carries TRBV4-1 and TRBJ1-6; D remains unclear. The V end was cut by 0 bases, the J end by 7 bases, with 7 bases between. This CDR3 spans 14 amino acids. Per the germline V gene, CDR1 is MGHRA and CDR2 is YSYEKL. The CDR3 DNA reads TGCGCCAGCAGCCAAGATCTGTTGAATTCACCCCTCCACTTT. This translates into CASSQDLLNSPLHF.

Many counts were recorded for this clonotype. The V gene is TRBV24-1, the J gene TRBJ2-5; 10 nucleotides line up with TRBD2. Losses at the gene ends were 5 bases for V and 1 base for J; bases not matched to a gene: 9. The CDR3 totals 17 residues. CDR1 and CDR2 (germline): KGHDR, SFDVKD. CDR3 in DNA: TGTGCCACCAGTGCGGACCCGAGGACTAGCGGCCAAGAGACCCAGTACTTC. This codes for CATSADPRTSGQETQYF.

The chain employs TRBV9 and TRBJ2-3; D is unclear. The V gene lost 0 bases and the J gene lost 2 bases, with 4 bases spanning the gap. The germline V gene has CDR1 SGDLS and CDR2 YYNGEE. This CDR3 has 13 amino acids. The CDR3 sequence: CASSVEVTDTQYF. The CDR3 DNA sequence: TGTGCCAGCAGCGTAGAGGTCACAGATACGCAGTATTTT.

This clonotype was seen ten or more times. The rearrangement joins TRBV12-3 or TRBV12-4 to TRBJ2-7; tentative D call: TRBD2 (6 bases). V lost 8 bases and J 1 base, leaving 9 bases between the germline ends. The CDR3 runs to 12 residues. The CDR3 loop is CASGGTSYEQYF. Here the CDR3 DNA reads TGTGCCAGCGGCGGGACGTCCTACGAGCAGTACTTC.

This clonotype was seen at least ten times. This chain uses TRBV6-1 with TRBJ2-3; TRBD2 matches 10 bases. V lost 5 bases, J lost 2 bases, and 10 bases stayed unmatched. The germline V gene has CDR1 MNHNS and CDR2 SASEGT. This CDR3 is 17 amino acids long. CDR3 sequence (DNA): TGTGCCAGCAGTCCCTTCGTGGGACTAGCGAACACAGATACGCAGTATTTT. Amino acids: CASSPFVGLANTDTQYF.

The J gene is TRBJ2-7, the V gene TRBV5-1, with 8 bases matching TRBD1. The CDR3 loop spans 15 amino acids. With 1 base clipped from V and 7 bases from J, the junction kept 10 bases outside the gene matches. Germline assignment: CDR1 SGHRS and CDR2 YFSETQ. The CDR3 is CASSLSGGRGLEQYF. CDR3 in DNA: TGCGCCAGCAGCTTGAGCGGTGGCAGGGGGCTAGAGCAGTACTTC.

The rearrangement joins TRBV11-2 to TRBJ2-1; 10 positions match TRBD2. V lost 3 bases and J lost 6; bases outside the gene matches: 14. CDR3 length: 18 residues. CDR1 is SGHAT and CDR2 is FQNNGV in the germline V gene. CDR3 sequence (DNA): TGTGCCAGCAGCTTTACCCTTTCAGCGGGAGGGCTTGGCAATGAGCAGTTCTTC. Translation: CASSFTLSAGGLGNEQFF.

This clonotype has a handful of counts. The V gene is TRBV3-1, the J gene TRBJ2-7; D not certain. This CDR3 has 13 residues. Trimming took 4 bases from V and 5 from J, leaving 12 bases between them. CDR1 and CDR2 (germline): LGHDT, YNNKEL (reference sequence). The CDR3 DNA reads TGTGCCAGCAGCCTTCGAAGTCGACACGAGCAGTACTTC. It codes for CASSLRSRHEQYF.